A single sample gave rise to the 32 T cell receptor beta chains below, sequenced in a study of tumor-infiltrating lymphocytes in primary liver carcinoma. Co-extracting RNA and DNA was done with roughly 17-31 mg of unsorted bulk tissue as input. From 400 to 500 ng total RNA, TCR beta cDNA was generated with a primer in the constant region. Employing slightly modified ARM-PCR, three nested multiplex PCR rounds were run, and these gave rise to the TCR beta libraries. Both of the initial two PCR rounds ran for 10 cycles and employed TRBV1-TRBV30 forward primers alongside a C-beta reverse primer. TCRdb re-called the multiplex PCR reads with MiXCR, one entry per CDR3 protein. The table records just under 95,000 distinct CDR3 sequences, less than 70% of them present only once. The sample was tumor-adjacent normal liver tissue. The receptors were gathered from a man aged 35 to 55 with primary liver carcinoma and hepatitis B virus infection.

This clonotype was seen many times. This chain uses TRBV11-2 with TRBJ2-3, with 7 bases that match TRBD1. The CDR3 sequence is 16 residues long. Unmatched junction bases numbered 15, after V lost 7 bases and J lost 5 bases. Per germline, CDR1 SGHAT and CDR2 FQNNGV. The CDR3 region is CASTKGASLSGDTQYF. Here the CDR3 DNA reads TGTGCCAGCACCAAGGGGGCTAGCTTATCAGGAGATACGCAGTATTTT.

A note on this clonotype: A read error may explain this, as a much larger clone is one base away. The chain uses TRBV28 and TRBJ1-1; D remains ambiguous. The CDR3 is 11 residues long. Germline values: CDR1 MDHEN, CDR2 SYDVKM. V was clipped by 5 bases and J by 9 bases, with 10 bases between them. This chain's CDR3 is CASSLELKAFF. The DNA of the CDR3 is TGTGCCAGCAGTCTAGAACTAAAAGCTTTCTTT.

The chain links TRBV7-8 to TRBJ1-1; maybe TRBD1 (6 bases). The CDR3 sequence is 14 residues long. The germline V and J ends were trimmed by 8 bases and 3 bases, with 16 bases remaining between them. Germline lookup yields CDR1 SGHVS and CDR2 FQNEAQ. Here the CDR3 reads CASALKTGHTEAFF. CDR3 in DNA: TGTGCCAGCGCCCTTAAGACAGGCCACACTGAAGCTTTCTTT.

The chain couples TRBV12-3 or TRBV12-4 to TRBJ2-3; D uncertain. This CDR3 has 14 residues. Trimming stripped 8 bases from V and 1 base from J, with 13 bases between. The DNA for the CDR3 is TGTGCCAGCCCTGGACCCCGAGGCACAGATACGCAGTATTTT. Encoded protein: CASPGPRGTDTQYF.

CDR3 in amino acids: CACSLLAGGPPYEQYF. Here the CDR3 DNA reads TGTGCCTGTAGTTTATTAGCGGGGGGGCCTCCCTACGAGCAGTACTTC. The rearrangement uses TRBV12-3 or TRBV12-4 and TRBJ2-7; 11 nucleotides agree with TRBD2. Germline trimming cut 11 bases from V and 2 bases from J; bases unmatched to any gene: 14. The CDR3 runs to 16 residues.

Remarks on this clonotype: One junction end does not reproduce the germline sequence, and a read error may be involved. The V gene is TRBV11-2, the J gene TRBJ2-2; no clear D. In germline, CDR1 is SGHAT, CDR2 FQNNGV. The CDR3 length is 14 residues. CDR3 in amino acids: CANSLVGRTGELFF. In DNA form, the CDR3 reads TGTGCCAACAGCTTAGTTGGCAGGACCGGGGAGCTGTTTTTT.

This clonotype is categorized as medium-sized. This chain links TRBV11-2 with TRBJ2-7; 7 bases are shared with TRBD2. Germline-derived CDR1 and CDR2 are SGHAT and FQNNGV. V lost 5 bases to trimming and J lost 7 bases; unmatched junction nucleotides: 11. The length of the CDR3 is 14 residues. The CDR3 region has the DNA TGTGCCAGCAGCAGTCTAGCGGACATTGGGGAGCAGTACTTC. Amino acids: CASSSLADIGEQYF.

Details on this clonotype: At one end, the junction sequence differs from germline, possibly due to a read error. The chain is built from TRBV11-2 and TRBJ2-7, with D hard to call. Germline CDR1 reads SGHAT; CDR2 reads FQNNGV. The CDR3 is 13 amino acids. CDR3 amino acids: CASSLEKSVEQYF. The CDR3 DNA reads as TGTGCCAGCAGCTTAGAAAAGAGCGTCGAGCAGTATTTC.

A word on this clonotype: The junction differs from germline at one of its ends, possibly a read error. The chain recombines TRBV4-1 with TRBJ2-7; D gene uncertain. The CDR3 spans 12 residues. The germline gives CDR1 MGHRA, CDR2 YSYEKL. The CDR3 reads CASSQDHGMQYF. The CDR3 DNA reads TGTGCCAGCAGCCAAGATCATGGCATGCAGTACTTC.

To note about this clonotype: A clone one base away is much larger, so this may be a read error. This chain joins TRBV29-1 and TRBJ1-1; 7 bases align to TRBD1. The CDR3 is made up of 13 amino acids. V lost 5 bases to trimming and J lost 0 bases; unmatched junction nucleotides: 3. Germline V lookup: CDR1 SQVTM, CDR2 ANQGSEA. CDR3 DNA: TGCAGCGTTCTGGGACAGTTGAACACTGAAGCTTTCTTT. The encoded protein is CSVLGQLNTEAFF.

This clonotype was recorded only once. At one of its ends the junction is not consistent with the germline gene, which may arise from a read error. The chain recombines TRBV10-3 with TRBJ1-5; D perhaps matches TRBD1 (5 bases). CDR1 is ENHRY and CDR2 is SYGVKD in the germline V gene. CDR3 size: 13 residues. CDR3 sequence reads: CAIINQGLQSQHF. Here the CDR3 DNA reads TGTGCCATCATTAATCAGGGACTTCAGTCCCAGCATTTT.

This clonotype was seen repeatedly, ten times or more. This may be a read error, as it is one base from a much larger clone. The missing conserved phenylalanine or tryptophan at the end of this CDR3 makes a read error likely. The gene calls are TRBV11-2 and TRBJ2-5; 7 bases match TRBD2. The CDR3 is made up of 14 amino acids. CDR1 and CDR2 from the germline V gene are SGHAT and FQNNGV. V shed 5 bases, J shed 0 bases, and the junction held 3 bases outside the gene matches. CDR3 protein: CASSRDYHQETQYS. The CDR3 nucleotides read TGTGCCAGCAGCCGGGACTACCACCAAGAGACCCAGTACTCC.

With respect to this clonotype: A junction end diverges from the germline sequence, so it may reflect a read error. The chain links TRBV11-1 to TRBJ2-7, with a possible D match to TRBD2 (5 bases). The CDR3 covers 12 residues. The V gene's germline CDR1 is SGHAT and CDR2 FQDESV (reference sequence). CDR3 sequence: CASGGSAYEKYF. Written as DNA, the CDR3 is TGTGCCAGCGGTGGGAGTGCCTACGAGAAGTACTTC.

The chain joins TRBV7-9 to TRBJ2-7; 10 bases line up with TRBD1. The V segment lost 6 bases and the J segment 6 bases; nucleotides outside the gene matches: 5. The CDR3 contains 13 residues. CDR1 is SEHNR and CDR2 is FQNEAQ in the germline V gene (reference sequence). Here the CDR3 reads CASRRTGGPEQYF. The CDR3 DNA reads TGTGCCAGCAGAAGGACAGGGGGACCCGAGCAGTACTTC.

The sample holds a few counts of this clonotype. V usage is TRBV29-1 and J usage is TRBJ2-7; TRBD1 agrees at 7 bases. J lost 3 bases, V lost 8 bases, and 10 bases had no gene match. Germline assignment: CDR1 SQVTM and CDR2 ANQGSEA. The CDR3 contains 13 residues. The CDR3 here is CSFTGESSYEQYF. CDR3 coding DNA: TGCAGCTTCACAGGGGAATCTAGCTACGAGCAGTACTTC.

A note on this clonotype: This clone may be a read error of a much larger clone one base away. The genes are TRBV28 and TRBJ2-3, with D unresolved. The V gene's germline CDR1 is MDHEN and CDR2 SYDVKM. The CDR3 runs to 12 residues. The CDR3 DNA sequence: TGTGTCAGCAGTAAGGGCGGTAAAACGCAGTATTTT. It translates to CVSSKGGKTQYF.

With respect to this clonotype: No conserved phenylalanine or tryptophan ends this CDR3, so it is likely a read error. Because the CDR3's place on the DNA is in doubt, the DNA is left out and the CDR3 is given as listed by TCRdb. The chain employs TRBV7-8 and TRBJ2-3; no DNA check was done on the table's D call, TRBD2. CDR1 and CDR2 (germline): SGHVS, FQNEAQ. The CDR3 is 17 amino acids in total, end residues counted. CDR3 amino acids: CASSLVQAGGPHDTQYL.

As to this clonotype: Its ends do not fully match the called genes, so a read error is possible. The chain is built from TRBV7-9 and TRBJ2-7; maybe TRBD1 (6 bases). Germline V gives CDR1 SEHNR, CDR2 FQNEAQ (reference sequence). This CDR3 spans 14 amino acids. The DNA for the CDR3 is TGTGCCAACAGCCCATACTACAGGGTTTACGAGCAGTACTTC. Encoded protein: CANSPYYRVYEQYF.

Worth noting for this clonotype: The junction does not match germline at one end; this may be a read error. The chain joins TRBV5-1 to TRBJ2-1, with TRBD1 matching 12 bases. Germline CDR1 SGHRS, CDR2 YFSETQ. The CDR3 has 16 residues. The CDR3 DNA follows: TGCACCAGCAGCGCCTCCGGGACAGGGGGCTGGAATGAGCAGTTCTTC. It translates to CTSSASGTGGWNEQFF.

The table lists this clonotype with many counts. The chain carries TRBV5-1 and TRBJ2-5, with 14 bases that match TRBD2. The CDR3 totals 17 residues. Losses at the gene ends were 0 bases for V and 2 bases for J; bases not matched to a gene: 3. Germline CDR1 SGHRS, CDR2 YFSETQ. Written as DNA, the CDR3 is TGCGCCAGCAGCTTGGGGGGACTAGCGGGAGCTCAAGAGACCCAGTACTTC. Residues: CASSLGGLAGAQETQYF.

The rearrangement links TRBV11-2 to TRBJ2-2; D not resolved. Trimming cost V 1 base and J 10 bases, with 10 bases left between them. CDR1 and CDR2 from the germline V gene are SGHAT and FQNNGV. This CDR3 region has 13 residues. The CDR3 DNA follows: TGTGCCAGCAGCTTAGGTCCTAGTGAGGAGCTGTTTTTT. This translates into CASSLGPSEELFF.

The CDR3 DNA sequence: TGCGCCAGCAGTGGGACAGGGGGTCGCACAGATACGCAGTATTTT. Translating gives CASSGTGGRTDTQYF. The V gene is TRBV10-1, the J gene TRBJ2-3, with TRBD1 matching over 10 bases. The junction had 2 bases not matched to a gene; V was cut back by 4 bases and J by 1 base. CDR3 length: 15 residues. In germline, CDR1 is WNHNN, CDR2 SYGVQD (reference sequence).

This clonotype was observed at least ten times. Here the CDR3 DNA reads TGTGCCAGCAGCCCGGGAGATTTCGCTGAAGCTTTCTTT. Translating it yields CASSPGDFAEAFF. The V gene is TRBV5-6, the J gene TRBJ1-1; no definite D call. Trimming pared 4 bases from V and 6 bases from J, leaving 13 bases between. The germline gives CDR1 SGHDT, CDR2 YYEEEE. The CDR3 has 13 residues.

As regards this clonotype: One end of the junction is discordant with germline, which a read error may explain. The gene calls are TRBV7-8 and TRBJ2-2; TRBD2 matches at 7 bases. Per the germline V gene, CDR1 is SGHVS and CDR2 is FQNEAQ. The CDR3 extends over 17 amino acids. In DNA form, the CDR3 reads TGTGCTAGCAGCCCCCTTGCCAGCGGAGGGAGGGGCGGGGAGCTGTTTTTT. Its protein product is CASSPLASGGRGGELFF.

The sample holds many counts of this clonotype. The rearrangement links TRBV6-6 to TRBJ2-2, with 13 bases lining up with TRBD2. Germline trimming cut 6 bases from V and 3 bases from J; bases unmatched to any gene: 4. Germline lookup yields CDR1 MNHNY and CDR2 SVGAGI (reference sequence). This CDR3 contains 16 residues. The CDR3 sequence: CASSQGLAGDTGELFF. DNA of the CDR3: TGTGCCAGCAGCCAAGGACTAGCGGGAGACACCGGGGAGCTGTTTTTT.

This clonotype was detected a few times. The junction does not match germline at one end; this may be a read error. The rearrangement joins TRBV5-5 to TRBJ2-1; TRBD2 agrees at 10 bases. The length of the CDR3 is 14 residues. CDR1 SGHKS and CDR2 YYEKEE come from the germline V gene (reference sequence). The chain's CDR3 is CACSLTSGDNEQFF. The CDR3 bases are TGTGCCTGCAGCTTAACTAGCGGGGACAATGAGCAGTTCTTC.

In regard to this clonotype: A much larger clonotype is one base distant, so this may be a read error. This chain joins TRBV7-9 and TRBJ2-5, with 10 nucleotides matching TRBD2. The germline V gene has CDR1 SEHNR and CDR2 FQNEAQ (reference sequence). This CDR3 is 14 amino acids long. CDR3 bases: TGTGTCAGCAGCTTAGTAGCGGGAGGAGAGACCCAGTACTTC. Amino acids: CVSSLVAGGETQYF.

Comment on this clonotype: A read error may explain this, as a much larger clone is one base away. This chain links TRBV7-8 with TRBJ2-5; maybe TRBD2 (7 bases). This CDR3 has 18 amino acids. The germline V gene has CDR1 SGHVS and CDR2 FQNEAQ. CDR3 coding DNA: TGTACCAGCAGCTTAGTGATCGGGGGGCGAAGGGGTGGAGAGACCCAGTACTTC. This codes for CTSSLVIGGRRGGETQYF.

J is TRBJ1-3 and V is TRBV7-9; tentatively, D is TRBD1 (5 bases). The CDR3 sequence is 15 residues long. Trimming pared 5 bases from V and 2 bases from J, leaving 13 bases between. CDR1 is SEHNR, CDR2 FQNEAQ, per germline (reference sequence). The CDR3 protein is CASSPQGGTGNTIYF. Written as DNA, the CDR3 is TGTGCCAGCAGCCCGCAGGGTGGAACTGGAAACACCATATATTTT.

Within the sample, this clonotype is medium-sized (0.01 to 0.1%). DNA for the CDR3: TGCAGCGCCTGGTCCTCAGGCAGCTCCTACGAGCAGTACTTC. Residues: CSAWSSGSSYEQYF. This chain uses TRBV29-1 with TRBJ2-7; D call uncertain. Germline-derived CDR1 and CDR2 are SQVTM and ANQGSEA. Deletions cut 7 bases from V and 0 bases from J, with 16 bases between. There are 14 residues in the CDR3.

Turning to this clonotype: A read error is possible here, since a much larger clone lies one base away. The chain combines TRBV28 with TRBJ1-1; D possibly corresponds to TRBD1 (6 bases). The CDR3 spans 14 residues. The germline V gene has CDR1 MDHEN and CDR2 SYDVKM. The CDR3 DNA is TGTGCCGGCAGGGAGACAGGTACTAACACTGAAGCTTTCTTT. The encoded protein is CAGRETGTNTEAFF. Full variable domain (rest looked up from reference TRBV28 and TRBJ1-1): DVKVTQSSRYLVKRTGEKVFLECVQDMDHENMFWYRQDPGLGLRLIYFSYDVKMKEKGDIPEGYSVSREKKERFSLILESASTNQTSMYLCAGRETGTNTEAFFGQGTRLTVV.

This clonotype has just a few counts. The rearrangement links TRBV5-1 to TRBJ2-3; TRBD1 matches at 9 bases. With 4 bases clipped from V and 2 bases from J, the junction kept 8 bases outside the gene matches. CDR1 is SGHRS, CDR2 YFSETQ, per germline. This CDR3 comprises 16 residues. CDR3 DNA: TGCGCCAGCAGCCGGCAACAGGGGGCTTACACAGATACGCAGTATTTT. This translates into CASSRQQGAYTDTQYF.